The 28 T cell receptor beta chains listed next were all sequenced from one sample in a study of vaccination effects on CD4 cells after COVID-19. Within the ViraFEST assay, antigen-specific CD4+ T cells underwent expansion with viral peptide pools prior to sequencing. At the end of 10 days of culture, CD4+ T cells were isolated. This individual contracted SARS-CoV-2 between March and December 2020, as verified by PCR. Assay: immunoSEQ multiplex PCR; the TCRdb copy retains only in-frame clones and omits some. This sample yields some 40,000 clones, of which 55% to 75% are seen a single time; over 15% belongs to the top ten. For these TCRs, the target antigens are not known. The source was CD4+ T cells from PBMCs cultured with HCoV-NL63 spike peptides, collected before COVID-19 vaccination. The receptors shown here come from a human donor who had a prior SARS-CoV-2 infection.

Concerning this clone itself: Within the sample, other DNA sequences also encode this same CDR3. The chain couples TRBV3-1 (or the pseudogene TRBV3-2) to TRBJ1-6; D gene uncertain. Germline V gives CDR1 LGHDT, CDR2 YNNKEL (reference sequence). The ends were cut back, 0 bases at V and 8 bases at J, with 5 bases in the middle. The CDR3 has 13 amino acids. The CDR3 DNA reads as TGTGCCAGCAGCCAAGATGGGGATTCACCCCTCCACTTT. It translates to CASSQDGDSPLHF.

The chain has TRBV6-5 and TRBJ2-2; TRBD2 aligns across 7 bases. The length of the CDR3 is 15 residues. Germline CDR1 and CDR2: MNHEY and SVGAGI. V lost 6 bases and J lost 0; bases outside the gene matches: 4. The CDR3 DNA reads TGTGCCAGCAGGGGAGGGTTCGCGAACACCGGGGAGCTGTTTTTT. Its translation: CASRGGFANTGELFF.

V is TRBV5-6 and J is TRBJ2-1; 8 bases are a match to TRBD2. J was trimmed by 5 bases and V by 4 bases; bases with no gene match: 17. Germline values: CDR1 SGHDT, CDR2 YYEEEE. CDR3 length: 18 amino acids. The CDR3 DNA reads as TGTGCCAGCAGCCAGGGCCTAGCGGGCAGCTGGGGTGACAATGAGCAGTTCTTC. This translates into CASSQGLAGSWGDNEQFF.

This clone has more than one count but fewer than ten. This chain uses TRBV5-1 with TRBJ2-1; weak D call: TRBD2 (6 bases). The length of the CDR3 is 15 residues. V lost 0 bases to trimming and J lost 5 bases, with 12 bases between them. CDR1 and CDR2 from the germline V gene are SGHRS and YFSETQ. The CDR3 nucleotides are TGCGCCAGCAGCTTGGAGCGGGCAGGGAACAATGAGCAGTTCTTC. This sequence encodes CASSLERAGNNEQFF.

Here the CDR3 DNA reads TGCGCCAGCAGAATCGCAACTAATGAAAAACTGTTTTTT. Translation gives CASRIATNEKLFF. V gene TRBV5-1 combines with J gene TRBJ1-4; no clear D gene. The CDR3 runs to 13 residues. CDR1 is SGHRS, CDR2 YFSETQ, per germline. The ends were cut back, 5 bases at V and 0 bases at J, with 5 bases in the middle.

The chain recombines TRBV21-1 with TRBJ2-7; the table's D call, TRBD2, has no DNA check behind it. TRBV21-1 is assigned pseudogene status. The CDR3 spans 17 residues. The CDR3 sequence: CASSKESRKSGTHEQYF. In DNA, the CDR3 is TGTGCCAGCAGCAAAGAATCCAGGAAGAGCGGGACCCACGAGCAGTACTTC.

This rearrangement joins TRBV9 to TRBJ2-7; D may be TRBD1 or TRBD2 (5 bases each). CDR1 SGDLS and CDR2 YYNGEE come from the germline V gene. Trimming left V 4 bases short and J 1 base short, with 12 bases between. The CDR3 runs 14 residues. The CDR3 DNA is TGTGCCAGCAGCCCTGGGACGGATTCCTACGAGCAGTACTTC. It yields the protein CASSPGTDSYEQYF.

The rearrangement links TRBV6-5 to TRBJ2-7; 10 bases align to TRBD1. The CDR3 spans 15 residues. CDR1 is MNHEY, CDR2 SVGAGI, per germline. V shed 2 bases, J shed 5 bases, and the junction held 6 bases outside the gene matches. This CDR3 reads CASSYAGTGAHEQYF. CDR3 DNA: TGTGCCAGCAGTTACGCCGGGACAGGGGCCCACGAGCAGTACTTC.

This clone was detected only once. This chain connects TRBV12-5 to TRBJ2-2, with D perhaps matching TRBD1 (6 bases). Germline CDR1 reads LGHNT; CDR2 reads FRNRAP. This CDR3 is built from 17 residues. V lost 0 bases, J lost 2 bases, and 13 bases lay in between. CDR3 amino acids: CASGLVSGRGNTGELFF. The CDR3 DNA reads as TGTGCTAGTGGTTTGGTATCTGGCAGGGGAAACACCGGGGAGCTGTTTTTT.

The gene calls are TRBV19 and TRBJ1-5; TRBD1 matches at 7 bases. V shed 4 bases, J shed 6 bases, and the junction held 6 bases outside the gene matches. From germline, CDR1 is LNHDA and CDR2 SQIVND (reference sequence). The CDR3 has 14 amino acids. The DNA of the CDR3 is TGTGCCAGTAGTAAAGACAGGGTAGGTCAGCCCCAGCATTTT. The encoded protein is CASSKDRVGQPQHF.

The CDR3 coding sequence is TGTGCCATTGACAGAGAGGATGGCTACACCTTC. It encodes CAIDREDGYTF. This chain uses TRBV10-3 with TRBJ1-2; D perhaps matches TRBD1 (5 bases). CDR3 length: 11 residues. The ends were cut back, 9 bases at V and 6 bases at J, with 11 bases in the middle. Germline loops: CDR1 ENHRY, CDR2 SYGVKD.

This clone appeared a few times. This chain joins TRBV3-1 (or the pseudogene TRBV3-2) and TRBJ1-1, with D perhaps TRBD1 (5 bases). Germline CDR1 is LGHDT and CDR2 is YNNKEL (reference sequence). The CDR3 loop spans 14 amino acids. Trimming stripped 0 bases from V and 11 bases from J, with 16 bases between. The CDR3 is CASSQDRWGVRAFF. Here the CDR3 DNA reads TGTGCCAGCAGCCAAGATAGGTGGGGGGTACGCGCTTTCTTT.

In its sample, this clone was seen a few times. V usage is TRBV15 and J usage is TRBJ1-2; D gene ambiguous. V lost 1 base and J lost 2, with 14 bases in between. CDR1 and CDR2 (germline): LNHNV, YYDKDF (reference sequence). The CDR3 length is 16 residues. CDR3 nucleotide sequence: TGTGCCACCAGCAGAGGTCAAAGCAGGCTAAACTATGGCTACACCTTC. This translates into CATSRGQSRLNYGYTF.

The chain is built from TRBV11-2 and TRBJ2-3, with 15 bases identical to TRBD2. The CDR3 consists of 17 residues. The germline V gene encodes CDR1 SGHAT and CDR2 FQNNGV. Unmatched junction bases numbered 4, after V lost 0 bases and J lost 6 bases. The CDR3 loop is CASSLDPGLAGGDTQYF. CDR3 DNA: TGTGCCAGCAGCTTAGACCCTGGACTAGCGGGAGGGGATACGCAGTATTTT.

The V and J genes are TRBV18 and TRBJ2-3; no clear D gene. Germline V CDR1 and CDR2: KGHSH, LQKENI. Deletions cut 6 bases from V and 1 base from J, with 8 bases between. The CDR3 is 13 residues long. Here the CDR3 DNA reads TGTGCCAGCTCCCGCGGTGGCACAGATACGCAGTATTTT. Protein product: CASSRGGTDTQYF.

The rearrangement joins TRBV4-2 to TRBJ1-4; D is perhaps TRBD1 (5 bases). Trimming removed 1 base from V and 7 bases from J, with 19 bases in between. This CDR3 is 17 amino acids long. Germline V CDR1 and CDR2: LGHNA, YNFKEQ. CDR3 bases: TGTGCCAGCAGCCAAGTCTTAGGGACTATGGGGATTGAAAAACTGTTTTTT. Translated: CASSQVLGTMGIEKLFF.

This clone has only a few counts. This chain uses TRBV5-1 with TRBJ2-7, with D perhaps TRBD1 or TRBD2 (5 bases each). The V end lost 4 bases, the J end lost 5 bases, and 16 bases lay between the germline ends. This CDR3 is built from 14 residues. Germline CDR1 is SGHRS and CDR2 is YFSETQ. In DNA, the CDR3 is TGCGCCAGCAGCGGACGGGCAGGGAGTGACGAGCAGTACTTC. This gives the protein CASSGRAGSDEQYF.

This chain uses TRBV18 with TRBJ1-2, with D unclear. Germline CDR1 is KGHSH and CDR2 is LQKENI. The CDR3 has 16 residues. Trimming stripped 0 bases from V and 8 bases from J, with 19 bases between. Here the CDR3 reads CASSPPYSEPQGGYTF. DNA for the CDR3: TGTGCCAGCTCACCACCCTACTCAGAACCCCAAGGGGGCTACACCTTC.

J is TRBJ1-2 and V is TRBV28; D is possibly TRBD1 (5 bases). The germline V gene has CDR1 MDHEN and CDR2 SYDVKM. The CDR3 is made up of 13 amino acids. Trimming stripped 6 bases from V and 7 bases from J, with 15 bases between. CDR3 amino acids: CASRGDGEVGYTF. Here the CDR3 DNA reads TGTGCCAGCAGGGGGGACGGGGAGGTTGGCTACACCTTC.

CDR3 sequence reads: CATAARDRGLYEQYF. Written as DNA, the CDR3 is TGTGCCACCGCAGCCCGGGACAGGGGGCTCTACGAGCAGTACTTC. The J gene is TRBJ2-7, the V gene TRBV24-1; 12 bases are shared with TRBD1. This CDR3 region has 15 residues. The V gene's germline CDR1 is KGHDR and CDR2 SFDVKD. The trim removed 9 bases at V and 3 bases at J, leaving 8 bases unmatched.

The chain combines TRBV7-2 with TRBJ2-7, with D hard to call. The germline V gene encodes CDR1 SGHTA and CDR2 FQGNSA. V lost 0 bases and J lost 3, with 6 bases in between. The length of the CDR3 is 13 residues. CDR3 in DNA: TGTGCCAGCAGCTTAGCGGGTAGCTACGAGCAGTACTTC. Translation gives CASSLAGSYEQYF.

The chain links TRBV6-1 to TRBJ2-3; TRBD2 aligns across 12 bases. The J segment lost 1 base and the V segment lost 2 bases, leaving 1 base of the junction unmatched. This CDR3 is built from 16 residues. Germline V CDR1 and CDR2: MNHNS, SASEGT. CDR3 DNA: TGTGCCAGCAGTGAAAGACTAGCGGGGGGCACAGATACGCAGTATTTT. Its protein is CASSERLAGGTDTQYF.

By share of the sample, this clone is medium-sized. This chain connects TRBV2 to TRBJ2-2, with TRBD1 matching 9 bases. V shed 8 bases, J shed 7 bases, and the junction held 5 bases outside the gene matches. Germline loops: CDR1 SNHLY, CDR2 FYNNEI. This CDR3 comprises 13 residues. CDR3 amino acids: CASRDRVVGELFF. In DNA form, the CDR3 reads TGTGCCAGCCGGGACAGGGTGGTCGGGGAGCTGTTTTTT. Drawing the rest from reference TRBV2 and TRBJ2-2, the complete variable domain is EPEVTQTPSHQVTQMGQEVILRCVPISNHLYFYWYRQILGQKVEFLVSFYNNEISEKSEIFDDQFSVERPDGSNFTLKIRSTKLEDSAMYFCASRDRVVGELFFGEGSRLTVL.

The chain uses TRBV9 and TRBJ2-7; possible D gene TRBD2, 5 bases. V lost 0 bases and J 2 bases, leaving 9 bases between the germline ends. The CDR3 is 14 amino acids. Per germline, CDR1 SGDLS and CDR2 YYNGEE. For the CDR3, the DNA is TGTGCCAGCAGCGTAGCCCTCGGGACCTACGAGCAGTACTTC. Its translation is CASSVALGTYEQYF.

This clone was counted between two and nine times. The J gene is TRBJ2-7, the V gene TRBV24-1, with 7 positions matching TRBD2. The CDR3 has 14 amino acids. V shed 5 bases and J 3 bases; nucleotides not matched to a gene: 6. The V gene's germline CDR1 is KGHDR and CDR2 SFDVKD. The CDR3 is CATSASGTIYEQYF. CDR3 sequence (DNA): TGTGCCACCAGTGCCTCCGGGACTATCTACGAGCAGTACTTC.

The chain carries TRBV3-1 (or the pseudogene TRBV3-2) and TRBJ1-4, with D perhaps matching TRBD1 (5 bases). The V gene's germline CDR1 is LGHDT and CDR2 YNNKEL (reference sequence). Trimming shortened V by 0 bases and J by 5 bases, and 7 bases separated the two germline ends. The CDR3 totals 14 residues. CDR3 nucleotide sequence: TGTGCCAGCAGCCAAGAATGGGGGAATGAAAAACTGTTTTTT. Amino acid sequence: CASSQEWGNEKLFF.

The CDR3 nucleotides are TGTGCCAGCAGCCCCCTTTGGGAATCTGGGGAGCTGTTTTTT. As protein: CASSPLWESGELFF. This chain links TRBV6-5 with TRBJ2-2; D is uncertain. Between the trimmed V and J ends, which lost 6 bases and 8 bases, there was a span of 16 bases. Germline V gene lookup returns CDR1 MNHEY and CDR2 SVGAGI. CDR3 size: 14 residues.

The chain uses TRBV4-1 and TRBJ2-1, with a weak D call TRBD1 (6 bases). From germline, CDR1 is MGHRA and CDR2 YSYEKL. This CDR3 region has 15 residues. Trimming cost V 3 bases and J 8 bases, with 17 bases left between them. The CDR3: CASSQPTTGVHEQFF. The CDR3 coding sequence is TGCGCCAGCAGCCAGCCCACGACAGGAGTCCATGAGCAGTTCTTC.